The 25 T cell receptor beta chains below were found in one sample sequenced in a study of response to subunit inactivated influenza vaccine. TCRdb re-called the RT-PCR reads with MiXCR, one entry per CDR3 protein. The table lists over 750,000 distinct CDR3 sequences, approximately 21% of them singletons. The sequencing here drew on PBMCs from blood, taken less than 6 days after vaccination. These receptors all stem from a man in his forties or fifties who received an inactivated influenza vaccine.

The chain uses TRBV5-1 and TRBJ2-3; TRBD2 aligns across 9 bases. Trimming removed 0 bases from V and 1 base from J; junction bases left unmatched: 3. The CDR3 runs 16 residues. The germline CDR1 and CDR2 sequences are SGHRS and YFSETQ. CDR3 DNA: TGCGCCAGCAGCTTGGCCCCTAGCGGGGGCACAGATACGCAGTATTTT. It codes for CASSLAPSGGTDTQYF.

V gene TRBV7-8 combines with J gene TRBJ2-1; 10 bases match TRBD2. The CDR3 covers 18 residues. V was pared by 0 bases and J by 0 bases, with 5 bases of the junction left unmatched. Germline-derived CDR1 and CDR2 are SGHVS and FQNEAQ. CDR3 in DNA: TGTGCCAGCAGCTTAGCAGGACTAGCGGAGATCTCCTACAATGAGCAGTTCTTC. Translating gives CASSLAGLAEISYNEQFF.

This clonotype turned up a few times. V gene TRBV6-4 combines with J gene TRBJ2-1, with 13 bases fitting TRBD2. Looked up from germline, CDR1 is MRHNA and CDR2 is SNTAGT. This CDR3 has 15 residues. V lost 0 bases to trimming and J lost 9 bases; unmatched junction nucleotides: 2. CDR3 DNA sequence: TGTGCCAGCAGTGACTCAACTAGCGGGAGGGCTGAGCAGTTCTTC. Residues: CASSDSTSGRAEQFF.

The V gene is TRBV9, the J gene TRBJ2-7; the match to TRBD2 covers 11 bases. This CDR3 is built from 17 residues. Germline lookup yields CDR1 SGDLS and CDR2 YYNGEE. The ends lost 0 bases at V and 0 bases at J; junction bases unmatched: 5. The CDR3 DNA follows: TGTGCCAGCAGCGTAGATACTAGCGGGAGCCACTCCTACGAGCAGTACTTC. It encodes CASSVDTSGSHSYEQYF.

The chain uses TRBV6-2 or TRBV6-3 and TRBJ1-2; unclear D gene. The CDR3 contains 14 residues. The ends were cut back, 2 bases at V and 5 bases at J, with 12 bases in the middle. Germline V gene lookup returns CDR1 MNHEY and CDR2 SVGEGT. The CDR3 sequence: CASSYRDRPYGYTF. The CDR3 DNA sequence: TGTGCCAGCAGTTACCGGGATAGACCATATGGCTACACCTTC.

The chain joins TRBV6-2 or TRBV6-3 to TRBJ2-7; D gene ambiguous. This CDR3 comprises 14 residues. Trimming removed 5 bases from V and 4 bases from J, with 15 bases in between. Germline V lookup: CDR1 MNHEY, CDR2 SVGEGT. CDR3 protein: CASSDPKSAYEQYF. DNA for the CDR3: TGTGCCAGCAGTGACCCGAAGTCAGCGTACGAGCAGTACTTC.

The chain combines TRBV5-1 with TRBJ1-3, with 10 bases lining up with TRBD1. The CDR3 runs to 16 residues. CDR1 SGHRS and CDR2 YFSETQ come from the germline V gene. V trimming: 0 bases; J trimming: 2 bases; junction bases outside the gene matches: 2. CDR3 nucleotides: TGCGCCAGCAGCTTGGTCGGGACAGGGGCTGGAAACACCATATATTTT. This gives the protein CASSLVGTGAGNTIYF.

This clonotype was counted only a few times. The chain is built from TRBV6-5 and TRBJ2-5; 7 bases line up with TRBD2. Germline V gene lookup returns CDR1 MNHEY and CDR2 SVGAGI. This CDR3 comprises 13 residues. The V segment lost 4 bases and the J segment 4 bases; nucleotides outside the gene matches: 3. For the CDR3, the DNA is TGTGCCAGCAGTTGGGGGGGTTCAGAGACCCAGTACTTC. Its protein is CASSWGGSETQYF.

The CDR3 loop reads CASSIVKKPCGYNEQFF. The DNA of the CDR3 is TGTGCCAGCAGCATAGTAAAAAAGCCCTGCGGCTACAATGAGCAGTTCTTC. The chain employs TRBV21-1 and TRBJ2-1; the DNA was not compared with TRBD1, the D call given in the table. TRBV21-1 is a pseudogene. CDR3 length: 17 amino acids.

Remarks on this clonotype: A read error may account for a junction end that differs from germline. The V gene is TRBV7-7, the J gene TRBJ2-2, with D hard to call. Germline lookup yields CDR1 SSHAT and CDR2 FNYEAQ (reference sequence). This CDR3 has 14 amino acids. Here the CDR3 reads CASSLAEHTRELFF. CDR3 coding DNA: TGTGCTAGCAGCTTAGCAGAGCATACCAGGGAGCTGTTTTTT. Variable domain in full (rest from reference TRBV7-7 and TRBJ2-2): GAGVSQSPRYKVTKRGQDVTLRCDPISSHATLYWYQQALGQGPEFLTYFNYEAQPDKSGLPSDRFSAERPEGSISTLTIQRTEQRDSAMYRCASSLAEHTRELFFGEGSRLTVL.

This clonotype was seen a few times. J is TRBJ2-1 and V is TRBV10-3; tentatively, D is TRBD1 (6 bases). This CDR3 spans 14 amino acids. V gave up 8 bases and J gave up 0 bases, with 11 bases separating them. Germline V gene lookup returns CDR1 ENHRY and CDR2 SYGVKD. CDR3: CAIGTTSSYNEQFF. In DNA form, the CDR3 reads TGTGCCATCGGGACAACGAGCTCCTACAATGAGCAGTTCTTC.

The rearrangement joins TRBV6-5 to TRBJ1-1; D not certain. Germline V gene data show CDR1 as MNHEY and CDR2 as SVGAGI. Trimming stripped 2 bases from V and 2 bases from J, with 12 bases between. The CDR3 sequence is 15 residues long. The CDR3 DNA reads as TGTGCCAGCAGTTACGGGCTGGAATTAAACACTGAAGCTTTCTTT. This codes for CASSYGLELNTEAFF.

This clonotype has only a few counts. The CDR3 coding sequence is TGCAGTGCAAAGGGGGGGTCAGGCACAGATACGCAGTATTTT. Translating gives CSAKGGSGTDTQYF. The J gene is TRBJ2-3, the V gene TRBV20-1, with a weak D call TRBD2 (7 bases). The CDR3 length is 14 residues. The germline V and J ends were trimmed by 6 bases and 1 base, with 14 bases remaining between them. CDR1 and CDR2 (germline): DFQATT, SNEGSKA (reference sequence).

This clonotype has a handful of counts. The chain employs TRBV20-1 and TRBJ2-1, with a possible D match to TRBD2 (6 bases). Germline V CDR1 and CDR2: DFQATT, SNEGSKA (reference sequence). V was cut by 1 base and J by 6 bases, with 13 bases left in between. The length of the CDR3 is 14 residues. The CDR3 nucleotides are TGCAGTGCTAGAGTCCTGACTAGTAGCAATGAGCAGTTCTTC. This codes for CSARVLTSSNEQFF.

The V and J genes are TRBV7-8 and TRBJ2-7, with D perhaps TRBD2 (6 bases). V was pared by 1 base and J by 1 base, with 14 bases between. CDR3 length equals 16 residues. Germline V gene data show CDR1 as SGHVS and CDR2 as FQNEAQ. CDR3 nucleotides: TGTGCCAGCAGCTTAGTAGGTCGGGAGACATCCTACGAGCAGTACTTC. Protein sequence: CASSLVGRETSYEQYF.

This sequence joins TRBV6-5 and TRBJ2-3; D remains ambiguous. With 6 bases removed from V and 5 bases from J, the gap between germline ends came to 9 bases. Germline assignment: CDR1 MNHEY and CDR2 SVGAGI. This CDR3 comprises 12 residues. Written as DNA, the CDR3 is TGTGCCAGCAGGGCAAGTCAAGATACGCAGTATTTT. Protein sequence: CASRASQDTQYF.

This chain joins TRBV20-1 and TRBJ1-5, with a possible D match to TRBD1 (5 bases). Germline lookup yields CDR1 DFQATT and CDR2 SNEGSKA (reference sequence). The CDR3 totals 15 residues. Trimming took 1 base from V and 4 from J, leaving 14 bases between them. The CDR3 coding sequence is TGCAGTGCTAGAGGTTCAGGGAACACGAATCAGCCCCAGCATTTT. It translates to CSARGSGNTNQPQHF.

The rearrangement links TRBV27 to TRBJ2-7, with 7 bases matching TRBD2. Germline V CDR1 and CDR2: MNHEY, SMNVEV (reference sequence). CDR3 length: 13 residues. V lost 4 bases to trimming and J lost 2 bases; unmatched junction nucleotides: 2. CDR3 bases: TGTGCCAGCAGTTGGCGGGAGACCTACGAGCAGTACTTC. Amino acids: CASSWRETYEQYF.

The sample holds a few counts of this clonotype. V gene TRBV7-9 combines with J gene TRBJ2-3; D remains unclear. This CDR3 is 15 amino acids long. V lost 3 bases and J lost 2, with 12 bases in between. Germline lookup yields CDR1 SEHNR and CDR2 FQNEAQ (reference sequence). CDR3 sequence: CASSFFRVDTDTQYF. CDR3 in DNA: TGTGCCAGCAGCTTTTTTCGGGTAGACACAGATACGCAGTATTTT.

The rearrangement links TRBV20-1 to TRBJ2-7; 13 bases are shared with TRBD2. The junction had 8 bases not matched to a gene; V was cut back by 2 bases and J by 7 bases. The germline gives CDR1 DFQATT, CDR2 SNEGSKA (reference sequence). This CDR3 contains 15 residues. The CDR3 region has the DNA TGCAGTGCTAGAAGGCGGGGACTAGCGGGGTTTGAGCAGTACTTC. This gives the protein CSARRRGLAGFEQYF.

A few counts support this clonotype. The rearrangement uses TRBV7-8 and TRBJ1-1; no clear D. This CDR3 region has 12 residues. Trimming removed 4 bases at V and 7 bases at J, with 10 bases between. Germline V gives CDR1 SGHVS, CDR2 FQNEAQ. CDR3 amino acids: CASSSSGFEAFF. DNA of the CDR3: TGTGCCAGCAGCTCATCGGGGTTTGAAGCTTTCTTT.

The genes are TRBV12-3 or TRBV12-4 and TRBJ2-7, with 8 bases aligning to TRBD2. Trimming at V came to 6 bases and at J to 2 bases, leaving 12 bases not matched to a gene. The length of the CDR3 is 16 residues. The chain's CDR3 is CASSRGVAGTTYEQYF. DNA for the CDR3: TGTGCCAGCAGCCGGGGGGTAGCGGGAACGACCTACGAGCAGTACTTC.

The chain couples TRBV20-1 to TRBJ1-1; a weak D match, TRBD1 (6 bases). The germline CDR1 and CDR2 sequences are DFQATT and SNEGSKA (reference sequence). This CDR3 contains 13 residues. The V end lost 6 bases, the J end lost 1 base, and 12 bases lay between the germline ends. For the CDR3, the DNA is TGCAGTGCATGGGACAACCCGAACACTGAAGCTTTCTTT. Amino acid sequence: CSAWDNPNTEAFF.

This rearrangement joins TRBV7-6 to TRBJ2-1, with 8 bases matching TRBD2. The CDR3 totals 16 residues. Germline values: CDR1 SGHVS, CDR2 FNYEAQ. J lost 4 bases, V lost 5 bases, and 10 bases had no gene match. The CDR3, as DNA: TGTGCCAGCAGCCCACTATGGCGGGGGGCGTACAATGAGCAGTTCTTC. Translation: CASSPLWRGAYNEQFF.

The V gene is TRBV7-8, the J gene TRBJ2-6; no firm D call. Germline CDR1 reads SGHVS; CDR2 reads FQNEAQ. The CDR3 totals 16 residues. V lost 5 bases and J 0 bases, leaving 11 bases between the germline ends. The CDR3 bases are TGTGCCAGCAGCCCATTATCCGGCTCTGGGGCCAACGTCCTGACTTTC. It encodes CASSPLSGSGANVLTF.